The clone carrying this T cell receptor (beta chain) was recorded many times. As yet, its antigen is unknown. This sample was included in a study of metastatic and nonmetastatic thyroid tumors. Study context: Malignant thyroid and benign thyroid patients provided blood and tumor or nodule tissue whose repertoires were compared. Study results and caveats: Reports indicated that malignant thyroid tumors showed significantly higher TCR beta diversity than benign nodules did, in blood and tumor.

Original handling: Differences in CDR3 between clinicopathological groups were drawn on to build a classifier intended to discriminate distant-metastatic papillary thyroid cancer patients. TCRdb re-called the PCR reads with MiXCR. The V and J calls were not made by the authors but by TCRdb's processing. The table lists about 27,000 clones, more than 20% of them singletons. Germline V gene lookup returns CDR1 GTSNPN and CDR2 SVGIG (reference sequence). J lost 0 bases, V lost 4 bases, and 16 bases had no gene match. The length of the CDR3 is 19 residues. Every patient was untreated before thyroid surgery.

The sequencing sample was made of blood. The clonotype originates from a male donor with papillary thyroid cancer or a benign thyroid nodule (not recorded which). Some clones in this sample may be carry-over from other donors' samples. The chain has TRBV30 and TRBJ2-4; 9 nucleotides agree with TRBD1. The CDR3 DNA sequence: TGTGCCTGGAACAGGGGGCCGGGACAGGGAGACCTAGCCAAAAACATTCAGTACTTC. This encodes CAWNRGPGQGDLAKNIQYF.